This passage covers 18 T cell receptor beta chains from one sample sequenced in a study of T cell repertoires in cytomegalovirus infection (dated by TCRdb to between 2018 and 2020). The data were produced on an Illumina HiSeq 1500. TCRdb's own reprocessing of the public reads used fastp at Q25 and MiXCR and kept productive beta chains. CDR3 protein sequences are deduplicated, and each keeps its most common genes and DNA. For this sample there are 200,000 to 300,000 distinct CDR3 sequences; roughly an eighth appear just once. 1.5% to 2% of the sample belongs to the ten largest clones. The sample consisted of PBMCs. These receptors all stem from a human donor in good health (CMV status not recorded). Some clones in this sample may be carry-over from other donors' samples.

This clonotype was detected many times. The rearrangement joins TRBV7-9 to TRBJ2-1; D assignment may be TRBD1 or TRBD2 (5 bases each). Between the trimmed V and J ends, which lost 7 bases and 7 bases, there was a span of 8 bases. CDR1 and CDR2 (germline): SEHNR, FQNEAQ (reference sequence). The CDR3 length is 11 residues. The CDR3, as DNA: TGTGCCAGCAATGAGGGGAATGAGCAGTTCTTC. This sequence encodes CASNEGNEQFF.

The sample holds a few counts of this clonotype. The chain is built from TRBV5-5 and TRBJ1-1, with 7 bases fitting TRBD1. Germline-derived CDR1 and CDR2 are SGHKS and YYEKEE (reference sequence). V trimming: 4 bases; J trimming: 2 bases; junction bases outside the gene matches: 5. CDR3 size: 14 residues. Here the CDR3 DNA reads TGTGCCAGCAGCCGGACAGGTGATAACACTGAAGCTTTCTTT. Protein product: CASSRTGDNTEAFF. Filled out from reference TRBV5-5 and TRBJ1-1, the complete variable domain reads DAGVTQSPTHLIKTRGQQVTLRCSPISGHKSVSWYQQVLGQGPQFIFQYYEKEERGRGNFPDRFSARQFPNYSSELNVNALLLGDSALYLCASSRTGDNTEAFFGQGTRLTVV.

This chain links TRBV5-1 with TRBJ1-4; D not certain. Germline V CDR1 and CDR2: SGHRS, YFSETQ. Trimming removed 0 bases at V and 1 base at J, with 7 bases between. The CDR3 contains 15 residues. The CDR3, as DNA: TGCGCCAGCAGCTTGGAACTGGGAACTAATGAAAAACTGTTTTTT. Translation: CASSLELGTNEKLFF.

This clonotype occurred a few times. The rearrangement joins TRBV20-1 to TRBJ2-3; 8 nucleotides agree with TRBD2. CDR1 and CDR2 (germline): DFQATT, SNEGSKA (reference sequence). CDR3 length: 15 residues. Trimming cost V 3 bases and J 5 bases; bases outside gene matches: 10. This chain's CDR3 is CSASPAGVLGDTQYF. DNA of the CDR3: TGCAGTGCTAGTCCAGCGGGAGTTTTGGGAGATACGCAGTATTTT.

This clonotype has only a few counts. The chain uses TRBV29-1 and TRBJ1-2; D gene unclear. Per the germline V gene, CDR1 is SQVTM and CDR2 is ANQGSEA. The length of the CDR3 is 13 residues. V lost 7 bases and J 8 bases, leaving 20 bases between the germline ends. The CDR3 sequence: CSAAVPGSGGYTF. CDR3 sequence (DNA): TGCAGCGCTGCCGTCCCCGGGAGCGGAGGCTACACCTTC.

This clonotype showed up many times. The chain couples TRBV3-1 to TRBJ2-5; D is uncertain. The CDR3 covers 13 residues. Trimming pared 4 bases from V and 2 bases from J, leaving 8 bases between. From germline, CDR1 is LGHDT and CDR2 YNNKEL (reference sequence). This CDR3 is CASSRRRQETQYF. CDR3 sequence (DNA): TGTGCCAGCAGCCGACGTCGTCAAGAGACCCAGTACTTC.

This clonotype has a count of ten or more. The gene calls are TRBV7-2 and TRBJ1-1, with D uncertain. Germline assignment: CDR1 SGHTA and CDR2 FQGNSA. V lost 0 bases to trimming and J lost 3 bases, with 5 bases between them. The CDR3 loop spans 13 amino acids. DNA for the CDR3: TGTGCCAGCAGCTTAGCCTCGCACACTGAAGCTTTCTTT. As protein: CASSLASHTEAFF.

This clonotype has ten or more counts. V usage is TRBV19 and J usage is TRBJ2-1, with D unresolved. V was clipped by 5 bases and J by 7 bases, with 12 bases between them. Germline V gene data show CDR1 as LNHDA and CDR2 as SQIVND (reference sequence). The CDR3 contains 13 residues. CDR3 bases: TGTGCCAGTAGTCGGGTCCGTGGGAATGAGCAGTTCTTC. This gives the protein CASSRVRGNEQFF.

At least ten counts were recorded for this clonotype. V and J are TRBV14 and TRBJ2-5; D not resolved. This CDR3 has 15 amino acids. V was trimmed by 0 bases and J by 5 bases, leaving 13 bases between them. CDR1 is SGHDN, CDR2 FVKESK, per germline. The DNA for the CDR3 is TGTGCCAGCAGCCAAGATCCTCTCCAAGCGGAGACCCAGTACTTC. It encodes CASSQDPLQAETQYF. Based on the CDR3 plus reference TRBV14 and TRBJ2-5, the full variable domain is EAGVTQFPSHSVIEKGQTVTLRCDPISGHDNLYWYRRVMGKEIKFLLHFVKESKQDESGMPNNRFLAERTGGTYSTLKVQPAELEDSGVYFCASSQDPLQAETQYFGPGTRLLVL.

In this sample, this clonotype turned up many times. The chain is built from TRBV7-9 and TRBJ2-3; D is ambiguous. The germline V gene has CDR1 SEHNR and CDR2 FQNEAQ (reference sequence). CDR3 size: 15 residues. V lost 5 bases and J 4 bases, leaving 16 bases between the germline ends. In DNA form, the CDR3 reads TGTGCCAGCAGCCCGCCCCTCCGGGTTGCAGATACGCAGTATTTT. As protein: CASSPPLRVADTQYF.

V gene TRBV19 combines with J gene TRBJ1-4, with 8 bases fitting TRBD1. The CDR3 loop spans 14 amino acids. CDR1 and CDR2 (germline): LNHDA, SQIVND (reference sequence). Germline trimming cut 6 bases from V and 7 bases from J; bases unmatched to any gene: 7. The CDR3 spells CASRPGGRGEKLFF. The CDR3 bases are TGTGCCAGTAGACCAGGGGGCCGAGGTGAAAAACTGTTTTTT.

The chain is built from TRBV12-3 or TRBV12-4 and TRBJ2-3; TRBD1 matches 7 bases. The CDR3 is made up of 14 amino acids. Trimming took 4 bases from V and 2 from J; bases not matched to a gene: 3. The CDR3 DNA follows: TGTGCCAGCAGTTGGACAGGCTCCACAGATACGCAGTATTTT. As protein: CASSWTGSTDTQYF.

This clonotype was counted ten times or more. The V call is TRBV7-2, the J call TRBJ2-3, with a weak D call TRBD1 (6 bases). CDR1 and CDR2 (germline): SGHTA, FQGNSA. Trimming stripped 5 bases from V and 0 bases from J, with 15 bases between. This CDR3 is built from 16 residues. The chain's CDR3 is CASSGPTGASTDTQYF. The CDR3, as DNA: TGTGCCAGCAGCGGGCCGACAGGAGCTAGCACAGATACGCAGTATTTT.

This rearrangement joins TRBV29-1 to TRBJ2-1; D is uncertain. From germline, CDR1 is SQVTM and CDR2 ANQGSEA. This CDR3 has 11 amino acids. V was clipped by 5 bases and J by 9 bases, with 11 bases between them. CDR3 bases: TGCAGCGTTCCGGGCCCTGGTGAGCAGTTCTTC. Its translation: CSVPGPGEQFF.

In this sample, this clonotype turned up a few times. V is TRBV29-1 and J is TRBJ1-6; D is undetermined. V was trimmed by 4 bases and J by 10 bases, leaving 14 bases between them. CDR3 length equals 13 residues. The germline V gene encodes CDR1 SQVTM and CDR2 ANQGSEA. As DNA, the CDR3 is TGCAGCGTTGCGGTCGGGTTAGGGTCACCCCTCCACTTT. It is translated as CSVAVGLGSPLHF.

This clonotype was recorded at least ten times. This chain connects TRBV7-2 to TRBJ2-4, with D perhaps TRBD2 (5 bases). Germline V gives CDR1 SGHTA, CDR2 FQGNSA. Trimming pared 6 bases from V and 4 bases from J, leaving 16 bases between. The CDR3 is made up of 15 amino acids. The CDR3 is CASSPNAGVKNIQYF. The CDR3 nucleotides read TGTGCCAGCAGTCCTAACGCCGGGGTTAAAAACATTCAGTACTTC.

This clonotype was observed at least ten times. The chain couples TRBV20-1 to TRBJ1-2; TRBD1 aligns across 10 bases. V lost 3 bases to trimming and J lost 10 bases; unmatched junction nucleotides: 14. This CDR3 spans 15 amino acids. CDR1 and CDR2 (germline): DFQATT, SNEGSKA (reference sequence). CDR3 in DNA: TGCAGTGCTAGGACAGGGGGCTTTCTGGGGCTTGCCTACACCTTC. The encoded protein is CSARTGGFLGLAYTF.

This clonotype was seen at least ten times. The rearrangement uses TRBV28 and TRBJ1-3; no reliable D call. The CDR3 sequence is 15 residues long. The germline gives CDR1 MDHEN, CDR2 SYDVKM. Trimming stripped 6 bases from V and 0 bases from J, with 12 bases between. The CDR3 DNA follows: TGTGCCAGCAGCCCGCCCCGGGTCTCTGGAAACACCATATATTTT. Encoded protein: CASSPPRVSGNTIYF.